The 21 T cell receptor beta chains given below trace back to one sample, sequenced in a study of blood T cells in healthy people across ages. Using a J-beta primer mix together with a sample-barcoded 5' primer, a second PCR was run for about 7 to 12 cycles. TCRdb passed the 5' RACE reads through MiXCR, listing each CDR3 protein once. The table includes about 290,000 distinct CDR3 sequences, roughly 26% detected once. The sample was blood. Receptor source: a woman aged 70-85 years in good health.

The sample holds a few counts of this clonotype. The V gene is TRBV5-8, the J gene TRBJ1-1, with a weak D call TRBD1 (6 bases). The length of the CDR3 is 17 residues. Trimming removed 3 bases at V and 1 base at J, with 19 bases between. Germline V gene sequence: CDR1 SGHTS, CDR2 YDEGEE. This CDR3 is CASSWGQAGLRNTEAFF. As DNA, the CDR3 is TGTGCCAGCAGCTGGGGACAAGCCGGATTGAGGAACACTGAAGCTTTCTTT.

The gene calls are TRBV20-1 and TRBJ2-3, with 7 bases aligning to TRBD2. V trimming: 2 bases; J trimming: 2 bases; junction bases outside the gene matches: 7. CDR3 size: 15 residues. CDR1 is DFQATT and CDR2 is SNEGSKA in the germline V gene (reference sequence). The chain's CDR3 is CSARYLADYTDTQYF. The CDR3 DNA is TGCAGTGCTAGATATCTAGCGGATTACACAGATACGCAGTATTTT.

The sample holds a few counts of this clonotype. This chain links TRBV25-1 with TRBJ2-1; D gene unclear. Germline V gene lookup returns CDR1 MGHDK and CDR2 SYGVNS. The ends were cut back, 4 bases at V and 8 bases at J, with 9 bases in the middle. There are 12 residues in the CDR3. DNA of the CDR3: TGTGCCAGCAGTGGTCATCGGGATGAGCAGTTCTTC. It yields the protein CASSGHRDEQFF.

V is TRBV28 and J is TRBJ2-1; TRBD2 matches at 15 bases. This CDR3 is 16 amino acids long. V trimming: 5 bases; J trimming: 7 bases; junction bases outside the gene matches: 6. Germline V gene sequence: CDR1 MDHEN, CDR2 SYDVKM. The CDR3 loop reads CASSQPGTSGRNEQFF. Written as DNA, the CDR3 is TGTGCCAGCAGTCAACCCGGGACTAGCGGGAGGAATGAGCAGTTCTTC.

This chain joins TRBV5-1 and TRBJ2-5; D gene unclear. CDR1 is SGHRS and CDR2 is YFSETQ in the germline V gene. The CDR3 totals 13 residues. V lost 3 bases, J lost 5 bases, and 11 bases lay in between. The CDR3 reads CASSSDVTETQYF. The CDR3 coding sequence is TGCGCCAGCAGCTCTGATGTTACGGAGACCCAGTACTTC.

This chain connects TRBV14 to TRBJ1-2; weak D call: TRBD1 (6 bases). V lost 0 bases and J lost 5, with 13 bases in between. CDR1 is SGHDN and CDR2 is FVKESK in the germline V gene. This CDR3 is 15 amino acids long. The CDR3 loop reads CASSQDRGGEYGYTF. CDR3 in DNA: TGTGCCAGCAGCCAAGATAGGGGGGGTGAATATGGCTACACCTTC.

The chain is built from TRBV7-6 and TRBJ2-1, with 7 bases matching TRBD1. CDR1 is SGHVS, CDR2 FNYEAQ, per germline. V lost 5 bases to trimming and J lost 4 bases; unmatched junction nucleotides: 11. The CDR3 length is 16 residues. The CDR3 is CASSTYTGTVYNEQFF. CDR3 nucleotides: TGTGCCAGCAGCACTTACACCGGGACAGTGTACAATGAGCAGTTCTTC.

The chain has TRBV21-1 and TRBJ2-1; TRBD2 is taken as the D call from the table, unchecked against the DNA. TRBV21-1 is a documented pseudogene. The CDR3 has 17 residues. This chain's CDR3 is CASSKKLAAGSYNEQFF. CDR3 DNA: TGTGCCAGCAGCAAAAAGCTAGCGGCGGGCTCCTACAATGAGCAGTTCTTC.

The DNA for the CDR3 is TGTGCCAGTAGTACCCTCTTTGTAGCGGGAGGGCCCGGGGAGCTGTTTTTT. Translated: CASSTLFVAGGPGELFF. The V gene is TRBV19, the J gene TRBJ2-2; TRBD2 agrees at 11 bases. The germline V gene has CDR1 LNHDA and CDR2 SQIVND (reference sequence). The CDR3 has 17 amino acids. The V and J ends lost 4 bases and 6 bases, in that order; junction bases with no gene match: 10.

This clonotype was picked up a small number of times. CDR3 sequence (DNA): TGTGCCAGTCCGGGCGGACTAGTTCGTTCTGGTGAGCAGTTCTTC. Translating it yields CASPGGLVRSGEQFF. The gene calls are TRBV6-4 and TRBJ2-5; 7 bases fit TRBD2. The J call may be wrong; the DNA end is better matched by TRBJ2-1. Looked up from germline, CDR1 is MRHNA and CDR2 is SNTAGT. The CDR3 spans 15 residues.

This clonotype has a handful of counts. The gene calls are TRBV19 and TRBJ2-3, with 10 positions matching TRBD2. Trimming cost V 4 bases and J 1 base; bases outside gene matches: 14. CDR1 and CDR2 (germline): LNHDA, SQIVND (reference sequence). This CDR3 comprises 19 residues. CDR3 sequence reads: CASSTDLPGLALRTDTQYF. CDR3 coding DNA: TGTGCCAGTAGTACCGATCTCCCGGGACTAGCGCTCCGCACAGATACGCAGTATTTT.

The chain recombines TRBV12-3 or TRBV12-4 with TRBJ2-3, with TRBD2 matching over 12 bases. The ends lost 3 bases at V and 6 bases at J; junction bases unmatched: 4. The CDR3 sequence is 15 residues long. The CDR3 is CASSFRTSGRDTQYF. The CDR3 coding sequence is TGTGCCAGCAGTTTCCGCACTAGCGGGAGGGATACGCAGTATTTT.

On this clonotype: One end of the junction is discordant with germline, which a read error may explain. The rearrangement uses TRBV20-1 and TRBJ2-7, with a tentative D call TRBD2 (5 bases). This CDR3 has 11 amino acids. Germline lookup yields CDR1 DFQATT and CDR2 SNEGSKA (reference sequence). The CDR3 nucleotides read TGCAGTGCTAGCCGCGGGTACGAGCAGCACTTC. It specifies CSASRGYEQHF.

The chain is built from TRBV5-1 and TRBJ1-2, with 9 bases matching TRBD1. V gave up 0 bases and J gave up 4 bases; unmatched junction bases: 4. CDR1 SGHRS and CDR2 YFSETQ come from the germline V gene. The CDR3 is made up of 15 amino acids. Here the CDR3 DNA reads TGCGCCAGCAGCTTGGGGACAGGGGACGCCTATGGCTACACCTTC. Translated: CASSLGTGDAYGYTF.

This clonotype was detected a few times. One end of the junction fails to match germline, which may point to a read error. The chain uses TRBV28 and TRBJ2-3, with a weak D call TRBD2 (5 bases). Per the germline V gene, CDR1 is MDHEN and CDR2 is SYDVKM. This CDR3 comprises 16 residues. The CDR3 loop reads CASSESGERITDTRYF. The CDR3 DNA reads as TGTGCCAGCAGTGAGAGTGGGGAGCGAATTACAGATACGCGGTATTTT.

This rearrangement joins TRBV4-3 to TRBJ1-5; unclear D gene. The CDR3 is made up of 15 amino acids. Trimming took 2 bases from V and 1 from J, leaving 9 bases between them. CDR1 is LGHNA, CDR2 YSLEER, per germline. The CDR3 coding sequence is TGCGCCAGCAGCCAACTCCCGGGCAGCAATCAGCCCCAGCATTTT. This gives the protein CASSQLPGSNQPQHF.

V gene TRBV5-1 combines with J gene TRBJ1-1; no definite D call. The CDR3 loop spans 14 amino acids. CDR1 and CDR2 from the germline V gene are SGHRS and YFSETQ. Trimming pared 0 bases from V and 2 bases from J, leaving 8 bases between. Here the CDR3 DNA reads TGCGCCAGCAGCTTGGTAGCGTCCAACACTGAAGCTTTCTTT. Its translation: CASSLVASNTEAFF.

The chain couples TRBV9 to TRBJ2-1; 13 bases are shared with TRBD2. CDR3 length equals 15 residues. V was pared by 0 bases and J by 9 bases, with 3 bases of the junction left unmatched. The V gene's germline CDR1 is SGDLS and CDR2 YYNGEE. CDR3 in amino acids: CASSVDTSGGVEQFF. DNA of the CDR3: TGTGCCAGCAGCGTAGACACTAGCGGGGGGGTTGAGCAGTTCTTC. Using reference TRBV9 and TRBJ2-1 for the parts outside the CDR3, the full variable domain is DSGVTQTPKHLITATGQRVTLRCSPRSGDLSVYWYQQSLDQGLQFLIQYYNGEERAKGNILERFSAQQFPDLHSELNLSSLELGDSALYFCASSVDTSGGVEQFFGPGTRLTVL.

This sequence joins TRBV18 and TRBJ2-5; unclear D gene. From germline, CDR1 is KGHSH and CDR2 LQKENI. V lost 3 bases to trimming and J lost 1 base, with 9 bases between them. The CDR3 runs 14 residues. As DNA, the CDR3 is TGTGCCAGCTCACCCAACAATGCCCAAGAGACCCAGTACTTC. Translated, it gives CASSPNNAQETQYF.

This clonotype was observed a few times. This chain connects TRBV29-1 to TRBJ2-2; 10 nucleotides agree with TRBD2. V shed 7 bases, J shed 5 bases, and the junction held 4 bases outside the gene matches. Germline V gene data show CDR1 as SQVTM and CDR2 as ANQGSEA. The CDR3 is 13 residues long. The CDR3 bases are TGCAGCGCTAGCGGGAGAATGACCGGGGAGCTGTTTTTT. It codes for CSASGRMTGELFF.

Regarding this clonotype: The germline gene is not matched at one end of the junction; a read error may be the cause. The gene calls are TRBV12-3 or TRBV12-4 and TRBJ2-2; a possible D gene is TRBD2 (5 bases). The CDR3 is 15 amino acids. The DNA of the CDR3 is TGTGCCAGCAGTTTATTAGCGCCGAAGACCGGGGAGCTGTTTTTT. It translates to CASSLLAPKTGELFF.